This T cell receptor beta chain was found in a study of OX40 agonist ivuxolimab in advanced cancers. About the investigation overall: Ivuxolimab was an agonistic, fully human IgG2 monoclonal antibody directed against OX40 (CD134), a costimulatory receptor. Peripheral TCRbeta sequencing aimed to test whether ivuxolimab altered TCR sequence diversity and caused clonal T-cell expansion. Prior anti-PD-1, anti-PD-L1 or anti-CTLA-4 therapy was permitted, and checkpoint inhibitors had been received by under 50% of dose-escalation patients. The monotherapy dose-escalation portion (N of about 50 patients) of the phase I ivuxolimab trial is reported in the paper. Intravenous ivuxolimab was administered to patients every 2 weeks at six dose levels: 0.01, 0.1, 0.3, 1.5, 3 and 10 mg/kg. The dose-escalation cohort was about 83% male with a mean age of about 58 years, ranging from roughly 23 to 90. Of the roughly 51 dose-escalation patients, hepatocellular carcinoma was present in about 19, melanoma in around 15, renal cell carcinoma in 9 and head and neck cancer in 9. Three dose-escalation patients achieved partial responses, one with hepatocellular carcinoma and two with cutaneous melanoma. The research as a whole found: The antigen specificity of the clonally expanded peripheral T cells was not determined. Low levels of normalized T-cell clonal expansion were also shown by some nonresponding patients. In the 0.1-3.0 mg/kg groups, partial responders were among the patients with the lowest normalized peripheral clonal expansion, particularly in CD8+ T cells. At doses from 0.1 to 3.0 mg/kg, clonal expansion was seen in both CD4+ and CD8+ blood T cells between baseline and week 6. After ivuxolimab, more expanded clones were found on average in CD8+ T cells than in CD4+ T cells.

Genomic DNA was extracted from sorted cells for sequencing of the TCRbeta CDR3 region. TCRbeta CDR3 regions were sequenced using the immunoSEQ Assay. Held by TCRdb, this immuneACCESS table contains in-frame sequences only and omits some clones. Under half of the omission traces to an unresolved V gene where checked; the cause of the rest is unknown. Recorded for this sample are some 90,000 clones; 80% to 95% of them occurred a single time. About 3% of the sample lies in the top ten. Patients with autoimmune disease history or receiving systemic immunosuppression were excluded from the trial. Peripheral blood for TCR sequencing was collected from all dose cohorts at baseline, on cycle 4 day 1, and on cycle 7 day 1. Samples came from an open-label, multicenter, first-in-human phase I dose-escalation trial of ivuxolimab. Adults with locally advanced or metastatic head and neck squamous cell, hepatocellular, melanoma or renal cell carcinoma were enrolled in the trial. Before TCR sequencing, CD4+ and CD8+ T cells were separately sorted from peripheral blood.

As a fraction of the sample, this clone is medium-sized (0.01 to 0.1%). Its antigen specificity is not known. Per-base qualities were not stored, and no clone one base away is much larger. The germline V gene yields SGHTA for CDR1 and FQGNSA for CDR2. The germline ends are 14 bases apart after V is trimmed by 5 bases and J by 10 bases. Measured from the cysteine to the phenylalanine, the CDR3 is 12 residues long. The sequence is cut down to CDR3 DNA, 36 bases in frame from base 1. This receptor was obtained from an adult with an advanced solid tumor such as melanoma, head and neck, liver or kidney cancer. The sequencing used CD4+ or CD8+ T cells sorted from blood, collected in a trial of the OX40 agonist ivuxolimab. The chain joins TRBV7-2 to TRBJ1-2; a weak D assignment points to TRBD1 (6 bases agree). The CDR3 is CASSATTGYYTF. The base sequence is TGTGCCAGCAGCGCCACGACAGGATACTACACCTTC.